The 17 T cell receptor beta chains in this list originate from one sample, sequenced in a study of blood T cell repertoires in COVID-19. TCRdb's table, derived via immunoSEQ multiplex PCR, lists solely in-frame clones and lacks some. The table includes 200,000 to 250,000 clones, around 80% detected once. The sample was peripheral blood. The receptors were gathered from a woman aged 40 to 55 with acute or convalescent COVID-19.

The V call is TRBV2, the J call TRBJ1-2; 10 bases are a match to TRBD1. This CDR3 contains 17 residues. J was trimmed by 4 bases and V by 4 bases; bases with no gene match: 12. CDR1 and CDR2 (germline): SNHLY, FYNNEI. The CDR3 reads CASSGDRTGGKPYGYTF. CDR3 sequence (DNA): TGTGCCAGCAGTGGGGACCGGACAGGGGGGAAACCCTATGGCTACACCTTC. Together with reference TRBV2 and TRBJ1-2, the CDR3 gives the full variable domain: EPEVTQTPSHQVTQMGQEVILRCVPISNHLYFYWYRQILGQKVEFLVSFYNNEISEKSEIFDDQFSVERPDGSNFTLKIRSTKLEDSAMYFCASSGDRTGGKPYGYTFGSGTRLTVV.

J is TRBJ1-5 and V is TRBV6-5; 7 bases line up with TRBD1. Germline CDR1 reads MNHEY; CDR2 reads SVGAGI. The CDR3 loop spans 15 amino acids. The V gene end was trimmed by 6 bases and the J gene end by 3 bases; junction bases not matched to a gene: 8. CDR3 coding DNA: TGTGCCAGCAGCCGACAGGGTGGTAACAATCAGCCCCAGCATTTT. Protein product: CASSRQGGNNQPQHF.

V is TRBV6-5 and J is TRBJ1-2, with 8 bases fitting TRBD1. The CDR3 has 13 amino acids. Looked up from germline, CDR1 is MNHEY and CDR2 is SVGAGI. V lost 6 bases and J lost 7; bases outside the gene matches: 7. CDR3 in DNA: TGTGCCAGCAGCGCAGGGGGCTCCGGTGGCTACACCTTC. Translated: CASSAGGSGGYTF.

The chain employs TRBV5-1 and TRBJ1-1; D is possibly TRBD1 (5 bases). Per the germline V gene, CDR1 is SGHRS and CDR2 is YFSETQ. Deletions cut 0 bases from V and 0 bases from J, with 15 bases between. This CDR3 spans 17 amino acids. The CDR3 region has the DNA TGCGCCAGCAGCTTGGACACATTTTGGGACTTGAACACTGAAGCTTTCTTT. It specifies CASSLDTFWDLNTEAFF.

In DNA, the CDR3 is TGTGCCAGCTCACCACGTAGGCAGGGGACGCGAGGAAACACCATATATTTT. It specifies CASSPRRQGTRGNTIYF. This chain uses TRBV18 with TRBJ1-3; possibly TRBD1 for D (6 bases). V was clipped by 1 base and J by 4 bases, with 17 bases between them. Germline V gene sequence: CDR1 KGHSH, CDR2 LQKENI. There are 17 residues in the CDR3.

The V and J genes are TRBV5-1 and TRBJ2-1; D is possibly TRBD2 (6 bases). Germline V CDR1 and CDR2: SGHRS, YFSETQ. Between the trimmed V and J ends, which lost 2 bases and 6 bases, there was a span of 6 bases. The CDR3 runs 12 residues. The CDR3: CASSFSGNEQFF. DNA of the CDR3: TGCGCCAGCAGCTTTAGCGGCAATGAGCAGTTCTTC.

The chain has TRBV5-5 and TRBJ1-2, with D maybe TRBD1 (5 bases). CDR1 is SGHKS, CDR2 YYEKEE, per germline (reference sequence). Between the trimmed V and J ends, which lost 1 base and 4 bases, there was a span of 8 bases. This CDR3 region has 13 residues. CDR3 DNA sequence: TGTGCCAGCAGCTTGCCGGGACTCTATGGCTACACCTTC. It encodes CASSLPGLYGYTF.

The chain uses TRBV27 and TRBJ1-1; 7 nucleotides agree with TRBD1. The CDR3 has 18 amino acids. V lost 2 bases, J lost 1 base, and 13 bases stayed unmatched. Germline CDR1 and CDR2: MNHEY and SMNVEV (reference sequence). DNA for the CDR3: TGTGCCAGCAGTTTAAGGGGGTGGACGGGGACAGAGAACACTGAAGCTTTCTTT. Translated, it gives CASSLRGWTGTENTEAFF.

J is TRBJ2-7 and V is TRBV9; D is uncertain. V lost 3 bases to trimming and J lost 6 bases, with 7 bases between them. Germline V lookup: CDR1 SGDLS, CDR2 YYNGEE. The CDR3 is made up of 11 amino acids. The CDR3 is CASSATGEQYF. The CDR3 DNA reads TGTGCCAGCAGCGCTACGGGCGAGCAGTACTTC.

V usage is TRBV19 and J usage is TRBJ2-1, with 13 nucleotides matching TRBD2. The trim removed 5 bases at V and 9 bases at J, leaving 10 bases unmatched. This CDR3 region has 16 residues. Per the germline V gene, CDR1 is LNHDA and CDR2 is SQIVND (reference sequence). In DNA, the CDR3 is TGTGCCAGTAGTCCTAGTAGACTAGCGGGGGGCGGTGAGCAGTTCTTC. Its protein is CASSPSRLAGGGEQFF. Full variable domain (remainder filled in from reference TRBV19 and TRBJ2-1): DGGITQSPKYLFRKEGQNVTLSCEQNLNHDAMYWYRQDPGQGLRLIYYSQIVNDFQKGDIAEGYSVSREKKESFPLTVTSAQKNPTAFYLCASSPSRLAGGGEQFFGPGTRLTVL.

The chain is built from TRBV19 and TRBJ1-2; 7 positions agree with TRBD1. The germline CDR1 and CDR2 sequences are LNHDA and SQIVND (reference sequence). V shed 7 bases and J 2 bases; nucleotides not matched to a gene: 7. The CDR3 has 14 amino acids. This CDR3 reads CASTVPGQNYGYTF. The CDR3 nucleotides read TGTGCCAGTACCGTTCCGGGACAGAACTATGGCTACACCTTC.

The sample holds a few counts of this clone. This sequence joins TRBV6-5 and TRBJ2-3; a weak D match, TRBD1 (6 bases). The germline V gene has CDR1 MNHEY and CDR2 SVGAGI. The V and J ends lost 5 bases and 1 base respectively, with 13 bases between them. The CDR3 has 15 residues. The CDR3 is CASSKQGIRTDTQYF. DNA of the CDR3: TGTGCCAGCAGTAAACAGGGAATTCGCACAGATACGCAGTATTTT.

This chain uses TRBV5-1 with TRBJ2-3; D ambiguous. This CDR3 has 12 amino acids. V shed 0 bases and J shed 6 bases, with 5 bases lying between them. Per the germline V gene, CDR1 is SGHRS and CDR2 is YFSETQ. CDR3 residues: CASSLDLDTQYF. The CDR3 region has the DNA TGCGCCAGCAGCTTGGACTTGGATACGCAGTATTTT.

CDR3 bases: TGCGCCAGCAGCCAAGATCTTGGGGGGAGCGGTCCTTTTTACGAGCAGTACTTC. It specifies CASSQDLGGSGPFYEQYF. V gene TRBV4-3 combines with J gene TRBJ2-7, with a weak D call TRBD2 (6 bases). With 0 bases removed from V and 4 bases from J, the gap between germline ends came to 22 bases. The CDR3 spans 18 residues. Germline CDR1 is LGHNA and CDR2 is YSLEER.

The V call is TRBV29-1, the J call TRBJ1-2, with D maybe TRBD1 (5 bases). The germline V gene encodes CDR1 SQVTM and CDR2 ANQGSEA. There are 14 residues in the CDR3. Deletions cut 3 bases from V and 2 bases from J, with 13 bases between. CDR3 in DNA: TGCAGCGTTGACGCGGGAGGGGTAAACTATGGCTACACCTTC. It specifies CSVDAGGVNYGYTF.

V gene TRBV7-2 combines with J gene TRBJ1-3, with D uncertain. Germline V gene data show CDR1 as SGHTA and CDR2 as FQGNSA. V lost 6 bases, J lost 0 bases, and 9 bases lay in between. This CDR3 is 14 amino acids long. The CDR3 DNA reads as TGTGCCAGCAGTTCACTCAACTCTGGAAACACCATATATTTT. This codes for CASSSLNSGNTIYF.

The chain is built from TRBV11-2 and TRBJ1-6, with D perhaps matching TRBD1 (6 bases). The V end lost 5 bases, the J end lost 3 bases, and 8 bases lay between the germline ends. Germline V gene sequence: CDR1 SGHAT, CDR2 FQNNGV. This CDR3 spans 14 amino acids. CDR3 protein: CASSPGHYNSPLHF. The CDR3 region has the DNA TGTGCCAGCAGCCCGGGACACTATAATTCACCCCTCCACTTT.